Shown below are 30 T cell receptor beta chains from a single sample sequenced in a study of human T cells and chemical hapten exposure. The authors extracted total RNA from unfractionated whole blood. TCRdb recomputed calls from the 5' RACE reads with MiXCR, one row per CDR3 protein. The data hold about 81,000 distinct CDR3 sequences, with more than 15% observed a single time. The receptors derive from a female donor in good health.

The chain combines TRBV7-9 with TRBJ2-5; no clear D gene. The CDR3 consists of 12 residues. Germline V gene sequence: CDR1 SEHNR, CDR2 FQNEAQ (reference sequence). V gave up 1 base and J gave up 8 bases, with 8 bases separating them. CDR3 amino acids: CASSLGTATQYF. DNA of the CDR3: TGTGCCAGCAGCTTAGGAACAGCAACCCAGTACTTC.

The genes are TRBV6-6 and TRBJ2-5; TRBD1 agrees at 10 bases. CDR1 is MNHNY and CDR2 is SVGAGI in the germline V gene (reference sequence). With 11 bases clipped from V and 5 bases from J, the junction kept 11 bases outside the gene matches. The CDR3 covers 14 residues. This CDR3 is CAGSLTGGGETQYF. CDR3 sequence (DNA): TGTGCCGGATCCCTGACAGGGGGCGGGGAGACCCAGTACTTC.

This clonotype was seen more than once but under ten times. The chain is built from TRBV6-4 and TRBJ2-1; 8 nucleotides agree with TRBD2. Looked up from germline, CDR1 is MRHNA and CDR2 is SNTAGT. CDR3 length equals 16 residues. V was pared by 8 bases and J by 4 bases, with 13 bases of the junction left unmatched. This chain's CDR3 is CASGSEPGLGYNEQFF. The CDR3 coding sequence is TGTGCCAGCGGTTCAGAACCGGGACTAGGGTACAATGAGCAGTTCTTC.

This rearrangement joins TRBV24-1 to TRBJ2-7; 7 bases are shared with TRBD1. The CDR3 runs to 13 residues. Germline-derived CDR1 and CDR2 are KGHDR and SFDVKD. The ends lost 10 bases at V and 6 bases at J; junction bases unmatched: 11. CDR3 DNA: TGTGCCACTACAGGGGTTTACGCGAGCGAGCAGTACTTC. Translating it yields CATTGVYASEQYF.

This clonotype has a count of ten or more. The chain carries TRBV28 and TRBJ2-7, with 9 bases fitting TRBD1. V lost 5 bases, J lost 2 bases, and 10 bases stayed unmatched. Germline CDR1 is MDHEN and CDR2 is SYDVKM. The length of the CDR3 is 16 residues. The CDR3 protein is CASSPPAGQGTYEQYF. DNA of the CDR3: TGTGCCAGCAGTCCTCCCGCGGGACAGGGTACCTACGAGCAGTACTTC.

This clonotype showed up many times. J is TRBJ2-3 and V is TRBV9; 8 bases map to TRBD1. V lost 4 bases to trimming and J lost 2 bases; unmatched junction nucleotides: 12. The length of the CDR3 is 17 residues. Germline CDR1 and CDR2: SGDLS and YYNGEE. CDR3 nucleotides: TGTGCCAGCAGCCCGCACGGACAGGGACAATTCACAGATACGCAGTATTTT. Its translation: CASSPHGQGQFTDTQYF. The whole variable domain, filled in from reference TRBV9 and TRBJ2-3, reads DSGVTQTPKHLITATGQRVTLRCSPRSGDLSVYWYQQSLDQGLQFLIQYYNGEERAKGNILERFSAQQFPDLHSELNLSSLELGDSALYFCASSPHGQGQFTDTQYFGPGTRLTVL.

V gene TRBV2 combines with J gene TRBJ1-5, with TRBD1 matching over 8 bases. This CDR3 comprises 13 residues. The V gene's germline CDR1 is SNHLY and CDR2 FYNNEI. V was clipped by 4 bases and J by 7 bases; unmatched bases: 3. The CDR3 nucleotides are TGTGCCAGCAGTGGGACAGGGCAGCAGCCCCAGCATTTT. This gives the protein CASSGTGQQPQHF.

This clonotype was seen more than once but under ten times. The chain couples TRBV29-1 to TRBJ1-2; D is ambiguous. V was trimmed by 7 bases and J by 6 bases, leaving 9 bases between them. This CDR3 region has 10 residues. CDR1 is SQVTM, CDR2 ANQGSEA, per germline. The CDR3 region has the DNA TGCAGCGGTTGGTTCGATGGCTACACCTTC. It is translated as CSGWFDGYTF.

CDR3 in amino acids: CASRNRQGDEAEAFF. In DNA form, the CDR3 reads TGTGCCAGCAGAAACAGACAGGGAGACGAAGCTGAAGCTTTCTTT. V usage is TRBV7-2 and J usage is TRBJ1-1; 7 nucleotides align to TRBD1. CDR3 length equals 15 residues. With V trimmed by 6 bases and J by 6 bases, 13 bases remained unmatched. Germline V gene lookup returns CDR1 SGHTA and CDR2 FQGNSA.

This chain connects TRBV5-6 to TRBJ2-3; D uncertain. There are 15 residues in the CDR3. V was clipped by 3 bases and J by 1 base, with 12 bases between them. CDR1 is SGHDT and CDR2 is YYEEEE in the germline V gene. CDR3 sequence: CASSSGSEGTDTQYF. In DNA form, the CDR3 reads TGTGCCAGCAGCTCCGGTAGTGAGGGCACAGATACGCAGTATTTT.

This clonotype has a handful of counts. This chain connects TRBV5-4 to TRBJ2-3, with 7 bases that match TRBD1. This CDR3 has 17 residues. The germline V gene has CDR1 SGHNT and CDR2 YYREEE (reference sequence). V trimming: 3 bases; J trimming: 2 bases; junction bases outside the gene matches: 12. The CDR3 DNA sequence: TGTGCCAGCAGCTCGGCGACAGGGAGACTCAACACAGATACGCAGTATTTT. Amino acid sequence: CASSSATGRLNTDTQYF.

This clonotype was seen a handful of times. V gene TRBV15 combines with J gene TRBJ1-4; D possibly corresponds to TRBD1 (6 bases). From germline, CDR1 is LNHNV and CDR2 YYDKDF (reference sequence). CDR3 length: 15 amino acids. Trimming took 1 base from V and 1 from J, leaving 7 bases between them. CDR3 sequence: CATSRATGTNEKLFF. In nucleotides, the CDR3 is TGTGCCACCAGCAGAGCGACAGGAACTAATGAAAAACTGTTTTTT. Based on the CDR3 plus reference TRBV15 and TRBJ1-4, the full variable domain is DAMVIQNPRYQVTQFGKPVTLSCSQTLNHNVMYWYQQKSSQAPKLLFHYYDKDFNNEADTPDNFQSRRPNTSFCFLDIRSPGLGDTAMYLCATSRATGTNEKLFFGSGTQLSVL.

Here the CDR3 reads CASSFGDSTDTQYF. The CDR3 region has the DNA TGCGCCAGCAGCTTCGGGGACAGCACAGATACGCAGTATTTT. The rearrangement uses TRBV5-1 and TRBJ2-3, with D perhaps assigned TRBD1 or TRBD2 (5 bases each). The ends were cut back, 2 bases at V and 0 bases at J, with 7 bases in the middle. The CDR3 length is 14 residues. The V gene's germline CDR1 is SGHRS and CDR2 YFSETQ.

Turning to this clonotype: The junction does not match germline at one end; this may be a read error. This sequence joins TRBV5-1 and TRBJ2-3; D is possibly TRBD1 or TRBD2 (5 bases each). Germline-derived CDR1 and CDR2 are SGHRS and YFSETQ. This CDR3 comprises 17 residues. CDR3 residues: CASSENTGPSSTDTQYF. DNA of the CDR3: TGCGCCAGCAGCGAAAACACGGGGCCCTCCTCCACAGATACACAGTATTTT.

This clonotype was seen a handful of times. The chain has TRBV11-3 and TRBJ2-3; 7 nucleotides match TRBD1. The germline gives CDR1 SGHNT, CDR2 YENEEA. The CDR3 totals 14 residues. V shed 5 bases and J 4 bases; nucleotides not matched to a gene: 6. The CDR3 sequence: CASSQRQGADTQYF. As DNA, the CDR3 is TGTGCCAGCAGCCAGAGACAGGGCGCAGATACGCAGTATTTT.

The chain couples TRBV6-5 to TRBJ1-2; TRBD1 aligns across 8 bases. This CDR3 region has 13 residues. V shed 7 bases, J shed 6 bases, and the junction held 7 bases outside the gene matches. CDR1 and CDR2 (germline): MNHEY, SVGAGI. The CDR3 here is CASNRQGTNGYTF. The CDR3 DNA follows: TGTGCCAGCAATCGACAGGGGACTAATGGCTACACCTTC.

This sequence joins TRBV4-1 and TRBJ2-1, with D possibly matching TRBD2 (6 bases). The CDR3 runs 16 residues. The V gene's germline CDR1 is MGHRA and CDR2 YSYEKL. With 2 bases removed from V and 7 bases from J, the gap between germline ends came to 18 bases. DNA for the CDR3: TGCGCCAGCAGCCAACCGACCGGGCGGGATCAGAATGAGCAGTTCTTC. Its translation is CASSQPTGRDQNEQFF.

The chain carries TRBV6-1 and TRBJ2-1, with TRBD2 identical over 8 bases. Germline CDR1 is MNHNS and CDR2 is SASEGT. The CDR3 covers 15 residues. The ends lost 4 bases at V and 4 bases at J; junction bases unmatched: 6. The DNA of the CDR3 is TGTGCCAGCAGTGCCCGCATAGCGGGGTACAATGAGCAGTTCTTC. Encoded protein: CASSARIAGYNEQFF.

J is TRBJ2-1 and V is TRBV9; 9 bases are a match to TRBD2. J was trimmed by 8 bases and V by 2 bases; bases with no gene match: 5. The CDR3 has 14 residues. Germline assignment: CDR1 SGDLS and CDR2 YYNGEE. CDR3 DNA: TGTGCCAGCAGCGTCGGCGGGGGGGTATATGAGCAGTTCTTC. This encodes CASSVGGGVYEQFF.

The CDR3 DNA is TGCAGCGTTGAGATTAGCGGGAGTGGTGAGCAGTACTTC. Amino acid sequence: CSVEISGSGEQYF. The chain recombines TRBV29-1 with TRBJ2-7; 9 bases align to TRBD2. CDR1 and CDR2 (germline): SQVTM, ANQGSEA. V gave up 3 bases and J gave up 7 bases; unmatched junction bases: 7. The CDR3 covers 13 residues.

The chain joins TRBV15 to TRBJ2-2; D remains unclear. CDR3 length equals 15 residues. Germline assignment: CDR1 LNHNV and CDR2 YYDKDF (reference sequence). Trimming removed 2 bases at V and 0 bases at J, with 7 bases between. The DNA of the CDR3 is TGTGCCACCAGCAGAAGGGATGCGAACACCGGGGAGCTGTTTTTT. Translating it yields CATSRRDANTGELFF. The full variable domain, with the rest looked up from reference TRBV15 and TRBJ2-2, is DAMVIQNPRYQVTQFGKPVTLSCSQTLNHNVMYWYQQKSSQAPKLLFHYYDKDFNNEADTPDNFQSRRPNTSFCFLDIRSPGLGDTAMYLCATSRRDANTGELFFGEGSRLTVL.

This clonotype has only a few counts. The V call is TRBV6-6, the J call TRBJ1-5; D might be TRBD1 (5 bases). With 2 bases removed from V and 3 bases from J, the gap between germline ends came to 29 bases. This CDR3 spans 21 amino acids. Germline-derived CDR1 and CDR2 are MNHNY and SVGAGI (reference sequence). Here the CDR3 reads CASSYGGDRTNSGSYNQPQHF. The CDR3 DNA reads TGTGCCAGCAGTTACGGGGGGGACCGGACCAATAGCGGGAGTTACAATCAGCCCCAGCATTTT.

This clonotype occurred a few times. At one end, the junction sequence differs from germline, possibly due to a read error. The chain combines TRBV10-3 with TRBJ2-3, with 14 positions matching TRBD2. Germline V gives CDR1 ENHRY, CDR2 SYGVKD. This CDR3 is built from 16 residues. CDR3: CAINEGLAGVTDTQYF. The CDR3 coding sequence is TGTGCCATCAATGAGGGACTAGCGGGAGTGACAGATACGCAGTATTTT.

The chain employs TRBV5-1 and TRBJ2-3; weak D call: TRBD1 (8 bases). Germline values: CDR1 SGHRS, CDR2 YFSETQ. V lost 5 bases to trimming and J lost 1 base, with 14 bases between them. This CDR3 region has 15 residues. The CDR3 loop is CASRQGDYRTDTQYF. The DNA for the CDR3 is TGCGCCAGCAGACAGGGGGACTATCGCACAGATACGCAGTATTTT. The whole variable domain, filled in from reference TRBV5-1 and TRBJ2-3, reads KAGVTQTPRYLIKTRGQQVTLSCSPISGHRSVSWYQQTPGQGLQFLFEYFSETQRNKGNFPGRFSGRQFSNSRSEMNVSTLELGDSALYLCASRQGDYRTDTQYFGPGTRLTVL.

This clonotype came up a few times. This chain connects TRBV2 to TRBJ1-1; a weak D match, TRBD1 (5 bases). The CDR3 has 13 amino acids. V was pared by 7 bases and J by 6 bases, with 15 bases between. Germline V CDR1 and CDR2: SNHLY, FYNNEI. CDR3 region: CASKSHRGAEAFF. DNA of the CDR3: TGTGCCAGCAAGAGTCACCGGGGCGCTGAAGCTTTCTTT. The full variable domain, with the rest looked up from reference TRBV2 and TRBJ1-1, is EPEVTQTPSHQVTQMGQEVILRCVPISNHLYFYWYRQILGQKVEFLVSFYNNEISEKSEIFDDQFSVERPDGSNFTLKIRSTKLEDSAMYFCASKSHRGAEAFFGQGTRLTVV.

This clonotype was seen a few times. The rearrangement uses TRBV7-2 and TRBJ1-1; weak D call: TRBD1 (5 bases). Germline-derived CDR1 and CDR2 are SGHTA and FQGNSA. The CDR3 loop spans 17 amino acids. The V gene lost 1 base and the J gene lost 4 bases, with 19 bases spanning the gap. For the CDR3, the DNA is TGTGCCAGCAGCTTAGGAGGGACTGCCATATCGAGCACTGAAGCTTTCTTT. Its translation: CASSLGGTAISSTEAFF.

This chain uses TRBV6-5 with TRBJ1-1, with TRBD1 identical over 7 bases. The V gene end was trimmed by 4 bases and the J gene end by 2 bases; junction bases not matched to a gene: 4. The CDR3 is 14 residues long. Per germline, CDR1 MNHEY and CDR2 SVGAGI. Here the CDR3 DNA reads TGTGCCAGCAGTTCGGGACAGATAAACACTGAAGCTTTCTTT. It yields the protein CASSSGQINTEAFF.

This chain connects TRBV5-8 to TRBJ2-7, with 7 bases matching TRBD1. The CDR3 is 13 amino acids. Germline CDR1 reads SGHTS; CDR2 reads YDEGEE. Trimming removed 3 bases from V and 7 bases from J; junction bases left unmatched: 7. The CDR3 region is CASSSTGAWEQYF. For the CDR3, the DNA is TGTGCCAGCAGCTCCACAGGGGCGTGGGAGCAGTACTTC.

This rearrangement joins TRBV4-3 to TRBJ1-2, with TRBD1 matching 8 bases. The CDR3 covers 14 residues. Looked up from germline, CDR1 is LGHNA and CDR2 is YSLEER. V gave up 3 bases and J gave up 8 bases; unmatched junction bases: 8. CDR3 residues: CASSQRDRGGGYTF. The CDR3 nucleotides are TGCGCCAGCAGCCAGAGAGACAGGGGTGGGGGCTACACCTTC.

The CDR3 loop reads CASSLVLEGNEKLFF. The CDR3, as DNA: TGTGCCAGCAGCTTAGTCTTGGAGGGAAATGAAAAACTGTTTTTT. This chain joins TRBV7-8 and TRBJ1-4; unclear D gene. Trimming removed 1 base at V and 5 bases at J, with 11 bases between. The CDR3 is made up of 15 amino acids. CDR1 and CDR2 from the germline V gene are SGHVS and FQNEAQ.